This is a list of T cell receptor beta chains from one sample in a study of T cell responses to AZD1222 COVID-19 vaccine. Profiled with immunoSEQ multiplex PCR; TCRdb holds only in-frame clones, not every one. The sample contains 150,000 to 200,000 clones, 90% to 95% of which appear only once. The sample was peripheral blood, taken 28 days after the second AZD1222 dose. These receptors were obtained from an adult who received the AZD1222 COVID-19 vaccine. The CDR3 runs from the conserved cysteine through the conserved F or W. The D gene is left open where the match is weak. The size of a clone is reported for some rows only, either as once, few or many, or as a class for expanded clones.

cdr3_aa cdr3_nt clone_size j_call v_call d_call
CASSQVRTGGHEKLFF TGTGCCAGCAGCCAAGTGAGGACAGGGGGGCATGAAAAACTGTTTTTT - TRBJ1-4 TRBV3-1/TRBV3-2 TRBD1
CASSEPPPLYGYTF TGTGCCAGCAGTGAACCCCCGCCCCTCTATGGCTACACCTTC - TRBJ1-2 TRBV6-1 -
CASSQTGGAGNTIYF TGTGCCAGCAGCCAGACAGGGGGCGCCGGAAACACCATATATTTT - TRBJ1-3 TRBV28 TRBD1
CASSYNTGGYEQYF TGTGCCAGCAGTTACAACACAGGTGGCTACGAGCAGTACTTC - TRBJ2-7 TRBV6-2/TRBV6-3 -
CASSVPRTGEDTEAFF TGTGCCAGCAGCGTACCACGGACAGGTGAGGACACTGAAGCTTTCTTT - TRBJ1-1 TRBV9 TRBD1
CASSYAAPSYEQYF TGTGCCAGCAGTTACGCCGCACCTTCCTACGAGCAGTACTTC - TRBJ2-7 TRBV6-2/TRBV6-3 -
CASSLGQGQSYNSPLHF TGTGCCAGCAGCTTAGGACAGGGGCAGTCCTATAATTCACCCCTCCACTTT few TRBJ1-6 TRBV7-2 TRBD1
CASSLSGDGSTDTQYF TGTGCCAGCAGCTTATCAGGGGACGGGAGCACAGATACGCAGTATTTT once TRBJ2-3 TRBV7-3 -
CASSAQVSGNTIYF TGTGCCAGCAGCGCGCAGGTCTCTGGAAACACCATATATTTT - TRBJ1-3 TRBV9 -
CASSPPESTDTQYF TGTGCCAGCTCACCACCAGAATCCACAGATACGCAGTATTTT - TRBJ2-3 TRBV18 -
CASSERGRSYGYTF TGTGCCAGCAGTGAAAGGGGTAGGAGCTATGGCTACACCTTC - TRBJ1-2 TRBV2 -
CASSTGTSGSSYEQYF TGCGCCAGCAGCACGGGGACTAGCGGGAGTTCCTACGAGCAGTACTTC - TRBJ2-7 TRBV5-1 TRBD2
CASSIVHGSNTGELFF TGTGCCAGTAGTATAGTTCACGGGTCGAACACCGGGGAGCTGTTTTTT - TRBJ2-2 TRBV19 -
CASSLLAPWGTDTQYF TGTGCCAGCAGCCTACTAGCCCCATGGGGCACAGATACGCAGTATTTT - TRBJ2-3 TRBV7-2 -
CASSRQGDKTQYF TGTGCCAGCAGTCGACAGGGGGATAAGACCCAGTACTTC - TRBJ2-5 TRBV6-5 TRBD1
CASSVGTVNQPQHF TGTGCCAGCAGCGTAGGGACAGTCAATCAGCCCCAGCATTTT - TRBJ1-5 TRBV9 -
CASSQAAGVNTEAFF TGCGCCAGCAGCCAAGCCGCAGGGGTGAACACTGAAGCTTTCTTT - TRBJ1-1 TRBV4-1 -
CASSQDRGGEPQHF TGCGCCAGCAGCCAAGACAGGGGTGGTGAGCCCCAGCATTTT - TRBJ1-5 TRBV4-3 -
CASSLLRFVEAFF TGTGCCAGCAGTTTGTTACGGTTTGTTGAAGCTTTCTTT - TRBJ1-1 TRBV12-3/TRBV12-4 -
CASSAGTVNEKLFF TGTGCCAGCAGCGCCGGGACCGTGAATGAAAAACTGTTTTTT - TRBJ1-4 TRBV2 -
CASSRQGEGVKLFF TGTGCCAGCAGTCGACAGGGGGAAGGAGTAAAACTGTTTTTT - TRBJ1-4 TRBV6-2/TRBV6-3 TRBD1
CASSLASGTEAFF TGTGCCAGCAGCTTGGCCTCGGGCACTGAAGCTTTCTTT - TRBJ1-1 TRBV5-4 -
CASRGDSPRIPLHF TGTGCCAGCAGGGGGGACAGCCCACGGATACCCCTCCACTTT - TRBJ1-6 TRBV2 TRBD1
CASRDRFNSPLHF TGTGCCAGCCGGGACAGGTTTAATTCACCCCTCCACTTT - TRBJ1-6 TRBV6-6 TRBD1
CASSLVTSGSNEQFF TGCGCCAGCAGCTTGGTAACTAGCGGGAGCAATGAGCAGTTCTTC - TRBJ2-1 TRBV5-1 TRBD2
CASRSETGVEQYF TGTGCCAGCAGATCCGAGACTGGGGTGGAGCAGTACTTC - TRBJ2-7 TRBV3-1/TRBV3-2 -
CASSPGSNSPLHF TGTGCCAGCAGCCCAGGATCAAATTCACCCCTCCACTTT - TRBJ1-6 TRBV7-3 -
CASSWRATEAFF TGTGCCAGCAGTTGGAGAGCCACTGAAGCTTTCTTT once TRBJ1-1 TRBV6-6 -
CASSHIAGGPSADTQYF TGTGCCAGCAGCCACATAGCGGGAGGGCCCAGTGCAGATACGCAGTATTTT - TRBJ2-3 TRBV3-1/TRBV3-2 TRBD2
CASSPQGRHTEAFF TGTGCCAGCAGCCCACAGGGTAGGCACACTGAAGCTTTCTTT - TRBJ1-1 TRBV2 -
CASSLAPGLRDNEQFF TGTGCCAGCAGCTTAGCGCCGGGACTAAGGGACAATGAGCAGTTCTTC - TRBJ2-1 TRBV7-8 TRBD2
CASSIASGGWETQYF TGTGCCAGTAGTATCGCTAGCGGGGGGTGGGAGACCCAGTACTTC - TRBJ2-5 TRBV19 TRBD2
CASSELRGEAFF TGTGCCAGCAGTGAACTAAGGGGCGAAGCTTTCTTT - TRBJ1-1 TRBV25-1 -
CASSLGAGTGRETQYF TGTGCCAGCAGCTTAGGGGCAGGGACAGGGAGAGAGACCCAGTACTTC - TRBJ2-5 TRBV7-2 TRBD1
CASSSRLRLAGEADTQYF TGCGCCAGCAGCTCCCGACTAAGACTAGCGGGAGAGGCAGATACGCAGTATTTT - TRBJ2-3 TRBV5-1 TRBD2
CASFPGGGNTIYF TGTGCCAGCTTCCCCGGGGGGGGAAACACCATATATTTT - TRBJ1-3 TRBV6-5 -
CASSRTGTPGGSTDTQYF TGTGCCAGCTCACGAACCGGGACCCCCGGGGGGAGCACAGATACGCAGTATTTT - TRBJ2-3 TRBV18 TRBD2
CASHEGRTDTQYF TGTGCCAGCCACGAGGGGAGGACAGATACGCAGTATTTT - TRBJ2-3 TRBV18 -
CASRDGGRGNQPQHF TGTGCCAGCAGGGACGGGGGGAGAGGCAATCAGCCCCAGCATTTT - TRBJ1-5 TRBV28 -
CASSARSLESYEQYF TGTGCCAGCAGCGCTAGATCCCTGGAGTCCTACGAGCAGTACTTC - TRBJ2-7 TRBV7-9 -
CASSDFHFGSYNEQFF TGTGCCAGCAGTGATTTTCATTTTGGTTCCTACAATGAGCAGTTCTTC - TRBJ2-1 TRBV6-1 -
CASSPGQGEQETQYF TGTGCCAGCAGCCCCGGACAGGGAGAACAAGAGACCCAGTACTTC - TRBJ2-5 TRBV5-8 TRBD1
CSVGGVGGNQPQHF TGCAGCGTTGGTGGGGTGGGTGGCAATCAGCCCCAGCATTTT - TRBJ1-5 TRBV29-1 -
CASSLAAIERGDPYEQYF TGTGCCAGCAGCTTAGCGGCAATTGAGCGGGGGGACCCCTACGAGCAGTACTTC - TRBJ2-7 TRBV7-6 TRBD2
CASSLYRASTDTQYF TGTGCCAGCAGCTTATACAGAGCTAGCACAGATACGCAGTATTTT - TRBJ2-3 TRBV5-6 -